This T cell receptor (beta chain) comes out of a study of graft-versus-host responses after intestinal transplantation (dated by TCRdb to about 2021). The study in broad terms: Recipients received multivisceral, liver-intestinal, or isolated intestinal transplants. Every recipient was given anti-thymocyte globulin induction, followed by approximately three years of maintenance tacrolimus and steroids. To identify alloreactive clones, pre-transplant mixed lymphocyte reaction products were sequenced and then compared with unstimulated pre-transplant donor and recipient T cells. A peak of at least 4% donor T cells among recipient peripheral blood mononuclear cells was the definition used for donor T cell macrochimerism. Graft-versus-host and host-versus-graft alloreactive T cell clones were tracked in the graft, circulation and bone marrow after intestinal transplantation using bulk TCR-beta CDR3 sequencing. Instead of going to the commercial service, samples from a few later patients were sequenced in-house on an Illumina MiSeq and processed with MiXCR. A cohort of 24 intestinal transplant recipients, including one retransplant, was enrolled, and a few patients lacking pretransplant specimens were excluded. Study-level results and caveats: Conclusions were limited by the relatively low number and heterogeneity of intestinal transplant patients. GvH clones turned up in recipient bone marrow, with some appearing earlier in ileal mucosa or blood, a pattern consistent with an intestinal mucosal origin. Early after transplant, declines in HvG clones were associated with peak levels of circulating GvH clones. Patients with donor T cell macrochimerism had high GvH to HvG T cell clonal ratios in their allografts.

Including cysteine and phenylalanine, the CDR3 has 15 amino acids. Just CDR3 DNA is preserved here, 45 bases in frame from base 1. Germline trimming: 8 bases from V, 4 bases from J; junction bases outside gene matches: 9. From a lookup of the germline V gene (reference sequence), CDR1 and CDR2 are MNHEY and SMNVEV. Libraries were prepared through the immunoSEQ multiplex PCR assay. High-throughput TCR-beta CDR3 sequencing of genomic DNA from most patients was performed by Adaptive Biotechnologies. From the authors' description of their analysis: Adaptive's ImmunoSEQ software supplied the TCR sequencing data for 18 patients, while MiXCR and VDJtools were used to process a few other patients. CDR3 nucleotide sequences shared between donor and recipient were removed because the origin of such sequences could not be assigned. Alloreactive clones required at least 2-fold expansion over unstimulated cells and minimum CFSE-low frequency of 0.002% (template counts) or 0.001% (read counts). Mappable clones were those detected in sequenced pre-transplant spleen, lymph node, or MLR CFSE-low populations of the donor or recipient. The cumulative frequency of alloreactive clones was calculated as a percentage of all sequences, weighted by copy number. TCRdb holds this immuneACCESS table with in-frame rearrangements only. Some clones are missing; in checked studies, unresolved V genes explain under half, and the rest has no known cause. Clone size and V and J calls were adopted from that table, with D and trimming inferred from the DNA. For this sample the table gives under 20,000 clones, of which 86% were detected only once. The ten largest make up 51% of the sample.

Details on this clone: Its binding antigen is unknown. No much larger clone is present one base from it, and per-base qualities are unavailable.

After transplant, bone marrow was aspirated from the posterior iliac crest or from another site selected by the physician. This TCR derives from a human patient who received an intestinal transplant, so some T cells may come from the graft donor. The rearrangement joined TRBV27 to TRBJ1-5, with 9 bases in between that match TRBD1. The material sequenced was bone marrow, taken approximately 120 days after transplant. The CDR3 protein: CASAKTGGRNQPQHF. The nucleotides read TGTGCCAGCGCGAAGACAGGGGGACGGAATCAGCCCCAGCATTTT.